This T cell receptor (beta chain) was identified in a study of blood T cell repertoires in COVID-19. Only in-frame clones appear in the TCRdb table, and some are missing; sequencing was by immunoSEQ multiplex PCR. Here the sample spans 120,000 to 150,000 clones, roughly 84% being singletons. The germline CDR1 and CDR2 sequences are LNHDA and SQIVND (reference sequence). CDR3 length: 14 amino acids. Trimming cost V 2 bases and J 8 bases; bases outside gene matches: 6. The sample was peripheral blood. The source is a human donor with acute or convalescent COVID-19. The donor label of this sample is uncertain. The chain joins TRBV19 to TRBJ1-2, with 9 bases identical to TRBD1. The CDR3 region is CASSILQGAGGYTF. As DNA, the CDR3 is TGTGCCAGTAGTATACTACAGGGGGCGGGAGGCTACACCTTC. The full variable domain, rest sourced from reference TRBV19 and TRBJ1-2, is DGGITQSPKYLFRKEGQNVTLSCEQNLNHDAMYWYRQDPGQGLRLIYYSQIVNDFQKGDIAEGYSVSREKKESFPLTVTSAQKNPTAFYLCASSILQGAGGYTFGSGTRLTVV.